This TCR beta chain originates from a study of shared clonotypes between healthy human individuals. Turning to the study itself: Per-donor plates numbered three CD4 naive, three CD4 memory, two CD8 naive and one CD8 memory.

Donors were Caucasian adults residing in Nashville, Tennessee, USA. Some clones are missing from TCRdb's copy, which holds only in-frame ones; the method was immunoSEQ multiplex PCR. Among about 1.1 million clones listed, about four fifths were seen once. V lost 6 bases, J lost 8 bases, and 8 bases stayed unmatched. Germline CDR1 reads MNHNS; CDR2 reads SASEGT. The CDR3 contains 14 residues. In regard to this clone: Its antigen is not known.

General study findings and limits: Represented genetic and exposure-history diversity was restricted by having few donors.

The chain recombines TRBV6-1 with TRBJ1-4, with 8 nucleotides matching TRBD1. This sequence was found in a man aged 18 to 35 in good health. Some clones in this sample may be carry-over from other donors' samples. The sample taken for sequencing was memory CD4+ T cells from PBMCs. Sample subset: CD45RA-negative fraction. CDR3 DNA sequence: TGTGCCAGCAGGCGGACAGGGCCTCCCGAAAAACTGTTTTTT. Amino acids: CASRRTGPPEKLFF.